This TCR beta chain appears in the sequencing data of a study of cytomegalovirus exposure and HLA in healthy donors. A word on this clone: Its antigen is still unknown.

PCR involved 60 Vbeta and 13 Jbeta primers. Generated by immunoSEQ multiplex PCR, the TCRdb table keeps only in-frame clones and is missing some. The data contain around 89,000 clones, more than 70% of them seen just once; the ten biggest clones take up less than 4%. Study outcomes and limitations: Several of the most significant clusters appeared linked to common viral pathogens, based on a later analysis. It was reported in a later analysis that an Asian-associated ancestry cluster showed fewer N-insertions than the roughly 660-donor mean.

Germline V gives CDR1 SGHNT, CDR2 YYREEE (reference sequence). The germline V and J ends were trimmed by 1 base and 2 bases, with 7 bases remaining between them. This CDR3 has 13 residues. The sample comprised PBMCs. The TCR was taken from a man aged 40-49 years in good health and CMV-seronegative. The chain uses TRBV5-4 and TRBJ2-7; D is unclear. CDR3: CASSLSYAYEQYF. DNA for the CDR3: TGTGCCAGCAGCTTGTCTTATGCCTACGAGCAGTACTTC. The complete variable domain, with remaining parts taken from reference TRBV5-4 and TRBJ2-7, reads ETGVTQSPTHLIKTRGQQVTLRCSSQSGHNTVSWYQQALGQGPQFIFQYYREEENGRGNFPPRFSGLQFPNYSSELNVNALELDDSALYLCASSLSYAYEQYFGPGTRLTVT.